A selection of T cell receptor beta chains follows, all from one sample in a study of cytomegalovirus exposure and HLA in healthy donors. Method: immunoSEQ multiplex PCR; TCRdb's copy keeps in-frame clones and lacks some. This table has some 190,000 clones, 80% appearing once. The material sequenced was PBMCs. All receptors come from a girl aged 5 to 17 in good health and CMV-seropositive. The conserved cysteine and the conserved F or W are not part of the CDR3 here. Fields, in order: V gene, CDR3 protein.

>TRBV5-6
ASSSPRQAYGYT
>TRBV11-3
ASNHTSGSTDTQY
>TRBV6-1
ASSERGDTQY
>TRBV5-5
ASSLGQGANEKLF
>TRBV5-1
ASSLTGVHEQY
>TRBV5-1
ASRTNTYEQY
>TRBV30
AWSALLRDREPPYEQY
>TRBV5-4
ASSPGTGAYEQY
>TRBV6-6
ATSGPGGAEAF
>TRBV27
ASSLSPIGTYEQY
>TRBV18
ASTETTDREELF
>TRBV6-5
ASSYSAGQGNYEQY
>TRBV4-3
ASSQVRVAAGDYEQY
>TRBV5-1
ASSLVWGHAEAF
>TRBV9
ASSVAHLGPSQY
>TRBV6-6
AAGENPSYNEQF
>TRBV5-1
ASSLSRDTEAF
>TRBV6-6
ASTQGGTQY
>TRBV4-3
ASSQGGEFSGNTIY
>TRBV5-1
ASSPTGGDTGELF
>TRBV6-5
ASKGAHNQPQH
>TRBV28
ASSLCHARNLAKNIQY
>TRBV19
ASSISEAGGNTQY
>TRBV27
ASTNRGQPQH
>TRBV29-1
SVEGQGAS
>TRBV6-4
ASSDGVNEQF
>TRBV2
ASYWSGGNADTEAF
>TRBV6-5
ASSSAGTDSYEQY
>TRBV7-8
ASSPWTGKGETQY
>TRBV7-2
ASSRDSSYEQY
>TRBV27
ASSRYTGTTEAF
>TRBV19
ASSRADAYEQY
>TRBV4-3
ASSQVAGTGADTQY
>TRBV25-1
ASTRQGAPSTDTQY
>TRBV27
ASSLRWREGSNQPQH
>TRBV19
ASSPGVYEQY
>TRBV30
AWSTQVNTEAF
>TRBV2
ASSEVGSPYNEQF
>TRBV7-9
ASIAGPMGPLYEQY
>TRBV6-5
ASMARAGELF
>TRBV10-1
ASSESTVLTYNEQF
>TRBV7-2
ASSLGRTGRKALGELF
>TRBV2
ASSRSGGLETQY
>TRBV5-1
ASSPGLHNEQF
>TRBV5-1
ASSPQVAGNTIY
>TRBV30
AWSVLHRNANEQY
>TRBV5-1
ASSLQGSDTEAF
>TRBV11-3
ASSPGAGSGANVLT
>TRBV18
ASSQDMNTEAF
>TRBV6-4
ASSEYLAGRYNEQF
>TRBV27
ASKPRGENGYT
>TRBV5-5
ASSFSGNQETQY
>TRBV6-5
ASGRGNTEAF
>TRBV7-9
ASSAGTGGKLF